This TCR beta chain was observed in a study of identical twins. The study, taken as a whole, reports: There was an excess of low generation probability in the out-of-frame alpha sequences that twins shared. Beta out-of-frame twin sharing showed a weaker excess.

cDNA molecules carried unique molecular identifiers, and template switching added a universal primer site. MiXCR, run by TCRdb on the 5' RACE reads, gives a single entry per CDR3 protein. This sample has 250,000 to 300,000 distinct CDR3 sequences, with approximately 8.3% found just once. This clonotype has just a few counts. What it binds is unknown. Trimming cost V 6 bases and J 2 bases, with 17 bases left between them. The germline gives CDR1 MNHEY, CDR2 SVGEGT. The CDR3 has 15 residues. The sample was also linked to a second study, of yellow fever vaccine responses in identical twins. As that study records: Twins' T cell vaccine responses reportedly looked partly convergent, partly personalized.

The material sequenced was CD8+ T cells sorted from blood. This chain joins TRBV6-2 or TRBV6-3 and TRBJ2-7, with D perhaps TRBD1 (6 bases). This receptor was taken from a woman under 30 in good health. The CDR3 sequence is CASSLLGGVAYEQYF. The CDR3 bases are TGTGCCAGCAGCCTCCTAGGGGGAGTAGCCTACGAGCAGTACTTC.